One sample yielded the 7 T cell receptor beta chains listed below, sequenced in a study of T cell changes during pregnancy in multiple sclerosis. The method was immunoSEQ multiplex PCR; TCRdb's version includes in-frame clones alone and lacks a portion of them. The sample records over 25,000 clones, 85% to 95% being singletons. The sample consisted of CD4+ T cells from peripheral blood mononuclear cells, taken in the second trimester of pregnancy. The source is a female donor with multiple sclerosis, enrolled in a pregnancy study.

The chain couples TRBV10-3 to TRBJ1-3; 8 nucleotides align to TRBD1. Germline loops: CDR1 ENHRY, CDR2 SYGVKD. Losses at the gene ends were 4 bases for V and 4 bases for J; bases not matched to a gene: 0. The length of the CDR3 is 13 residues. CDR3 region: CAISGTGGNTIYF. The CDR3 nucleotides are TGTGCCATCAGTGGGACAGGGGGAAACACCATATATTTT.

The chain uses TRBV18 and TRBJ2-7; 9 bases line up with TRBD1. Germline assignment: CDR1 KGHSH and CDR2 LQKENI. This CDR3 has 16 amino acids. V lost 2 bases, J lost 2 bases, and 7 bases stayed unmatched. The CDR3 region has the DNA TGTGCCAGCTCACCAATGTCCAGGACAGGGGCCTACGAGCAGTACTTC. This encodes CASSPMSRTGAYEQYF.

The genes are TRBV4-2 and TRBJ2-7; a weak D match, TRBD1 (5 bases). The ends were cut back, 2 bases at V and 6 bases at J, with 17 bases in the middle. CDR1 is LGHNA and CDR2 is YNFKEQ in the germline V gene. This CDR3 is built from 15 residues. DNA of the CDR3: TGTGCCAGCAGCCAATCGACTCCACCAACAGGCGAGCAGTACTTC. This encodes CASSQSTPPTGEQYF.

The J gene is TRBJ2-3, the V gene TRBV5-1, with TRBD1 identical over 9 bases. V dropped 4 bases and J dropped 3; count of bases not matched to a gene: 3. Germline V CDR1 and CDR2: SGHRS, YFSETQ. There are 14 residues in the CDR3. The CDR3 protein is CASSAGTGTDTQYF. The CDR3 DNA reads TGCGCCAGCAGCGCCGGGACAGGGACAGATACGCAGTATTTT.

The chain carries TRBV7-8 and TRBJ2-7; a possible D gene is TRBD1 (5 bases). The germline gives CDR1 SGHVS, CDR2 FQNEAQ. The CDR3 consists of 17 residues. The V and J ends lost 7 bases and 2 bases respectively, with 24 bases between them. In DNA form, the CDR3 reads TGTGCCAGCAACCCGTCCCTTTTCGACAGTTCAGCCTACGAGCAGTACTTC. As protein: CASNPSLFDSSAYEQYF.

V gene TRBV6-1 combines with J gene TRBJ2-7, with D maybe TRBD1 (5 bases). This CDR3 spans 13 amino acids. CDR1 and CDR2 from the germline V gene are MNHNS and SASEGT. Trimming removed 8 bases at V and 2 bases at J, with 13 bases between. The CDR3 DNA follows: TGTGCCAGCCCCCGGACACCCCCCTACGAGCAGTACTTC. Translating it yields CASPRTPPYEQYF.

The chain links TRBV4-3 to TRBJ2-3, with D uncertain. The CDR3 runs 15 residues. The V end lost 1 base, the J end lost 2 bases, and 10 bases lay between the germline ends. Per the germline V gene, CDR1 is LGHNA and CDR2 is YSLEER. The CDR3 DNA reads as TGCGCCAGCAGCCAAGGCACAGCATCCACAGATACGCAGTATTTT. Translation gives CASSQGTASTDTQYF.